This T cell receptor (beta chain) derives from a study of OX40 agonist ivuxolimab in advanced cancers. Study-wide findings and caveats: At 0.1 to 3.0 mg/kg and by week 6, CD4+ and CD8+ T cells in the blood had expanded clonally. CD8+ T cells (on average) carried more expanded clones than CD4+ T cells. It was also the case that some nonresponders had low normalized T-cell clonal expansion.

TCRdb's copy holds only in-frame clones and misses some; the assay was immunoSEQ multiplex PCR. This sample has about 62,000 clones, with 80% to 95% found just once. A note on this clone: Its antigen is unknown.

The sequence derives from an adult with an advanced solid tumor such as melanoma, head and neck, liver or kidney cancer. The specimen comprised CD4+ or CD8+ T cells sorted from blood, sampled in a trial of the OX40 agonist ivuxolimab.

CDR3 protein: CAWSLSLTYGYTF. The DNA for the CDR3 is TGTGCCTGGAGTCTCAGTCTTACCTATGGCTACACCTTC. The chain couples TRBV30 to TRBJ1-2; D remains ambiguous. CDR1 is GTSNPN and CDR2 is SVGIG in the germline V gene (reference sequence). The CDR3 totals 13 residues. The ends were cut back, 2 bases at V and 4 bases at J, with 11 bases in the middle.